This TCR beta chain was documented in a study of breast tumors, draining lymph nodes, adjacent tissues. Study results and limitations: Tumor TCR diversity was below lymph nodes but above nontumor tissue. That most tumor T cells come from lymph nodes remained unproven. Data fit most tumor T cells coming from lymph node, expanding in tumor.

The V gene's germline CDR1 is SEHNR and CDR2 FQNEAQ (reference sequence). Trimming cost V 3 bases and J 3 bases, with 9 bases left between them. There are 13 residues in the CDR3. TCRdb reprocessed the multiplex PCR reads with MiXCR, giving one entry per CDR3 protein. The table lists around 150,000 distinct CDR3 sequences, around a third of them singletons. This clonotype was counted at least ten times. What it recognizes is unknown. Samples came from axillary lymph nodes draining the breast cancer. The sequence was collected from a female donor with breast cancer. Some clones in this sample may be carry-over from other donors' samples. The sample was axillary lymph node tissue. The J gene is TRBJ2-7, the V gene TRBV7-9, with D uncertain. The CDR3 protein is CASSLSRGYEQYV. The CDR3 DNA sequence: TGTGCCAGCAGCTTGTCGCGAGGCTACGAGCAGTACGTC.